This TCR beta chain came from a study of CD8 T cells in ankylosing spondylitis (dated by TCRdb to the late 2010s). Study-wide context: The study set out to find disease-linked TCR variants by profiling T cell receptor beta repertoires in ankylosing spondylitis patients and healthy donors. The full study cohort comprised about 25 ankylosing spondylitis patients and approximately 100 healthy donors. Peripheral blood was sampled, and synovial fluid was additionally collected from ankylosing spondylitis patients. The research as a whole found: The disease-linked clones showed a CD8+ phenotype and occurred at relatively low frequencies in peripheral blood. Some motif variants had previously been reported in the synovial fluid and blood of reactive arthritis patients, which suggests shared mechanisms of disease initiation. Significant enrichment of the disease-linked clones was reported in matched synovial fluid samples from ankylosing spondylitis patients. A TCR beta motif of about 8 highly homologous amino acid variants appeared characteristic of blood from ankylosing spondylitis patients.

Note on this clonotype: What antigen it recognizes has not been identified. Base qualities are not at hand, and no much larger clone is one base apart.

Deletion took 4 bases off V and 4 bases off J, with a span of 17 bases between the germline ends. CDR1 and CDR2 are read off the germline V gene as SQVTM and ANQGSEA. From its cysteine to its phenylalanine, the CDR3 spans 15 amino acids. The DNA shown is the 45-base CDR3, in frame from base 1. TCRdb lists the instrument as Illumina HiSeq 2500. Quantitative 5'-RACE with molecular barcodes was used to prepare TCR beta libraries. The study's processing was this. A new computational method based on a probabilistic model of VDJ rearrangement was used to identify disease-linked TCR variants. TCRdb reprocessing: public reads trimmed at Q25 with fastp, clones called with MiXCR, in-frame beta chains kept. One record per CDR3 amino acid sequence lists the most common genes and DNA. The V and J calls reflect TCRdb's pipeline rather than the authors' work. The sample contains just under 550,000 distinct CDR3 sequences, roughly 13% of them found a single time. The top ten clonotypes cover over 6.5% of the sample.

This receptor chain uses TRBV29-1 and TRBJ2-1; the D region possibly corresponds to TRBD2 (5 bases align). This clonotype was sampled from a male donor with ankylosing spondylitis. Input material: blood, either unsorted or a sorted T cell fraction (not recorded which). In nucleotide form, the sequence is TGCAGCGTTGTATCAGCGGAGGTGGAATACAATGAGCAGTTCTTC. The translation is CSVVSAEVEYNEQFF.